The source of this T cell receptor beta chain is a study of T cell changes during pregnancy in multiple sclerosis. The CDR3 contains 14 residues. The junction had 5 bases not matched to a gene; V was cut back by 6 bases and J by 5 bases. Germline V CDR1 and CDR2: MNHEY, SVGAGI. Measured with immunoSEQ multiplex PCR; TCRdb has only the in-frame clones, and not every one. The repertoire has 100,000 to 150,000 clones, approximately 94% of them found once; the top ten carry approximately 5.8%. This clone was seen a single time. The receptor's source is a female donor with multiple sclerosis, enrolled in a pregnancy study. This chain connects TRBV6-5 to TRBJ2-5, with 11 bases lining up with TRBD1. The sample here was peripheral blood, taken before pregnancy. This chain's CDR3 is CASSRRDRGETQYF. The CDR3, as DNA: TGTGCCAGCAGCCGCCGGGACAGGGGGGAGACCCAGTACTTC.